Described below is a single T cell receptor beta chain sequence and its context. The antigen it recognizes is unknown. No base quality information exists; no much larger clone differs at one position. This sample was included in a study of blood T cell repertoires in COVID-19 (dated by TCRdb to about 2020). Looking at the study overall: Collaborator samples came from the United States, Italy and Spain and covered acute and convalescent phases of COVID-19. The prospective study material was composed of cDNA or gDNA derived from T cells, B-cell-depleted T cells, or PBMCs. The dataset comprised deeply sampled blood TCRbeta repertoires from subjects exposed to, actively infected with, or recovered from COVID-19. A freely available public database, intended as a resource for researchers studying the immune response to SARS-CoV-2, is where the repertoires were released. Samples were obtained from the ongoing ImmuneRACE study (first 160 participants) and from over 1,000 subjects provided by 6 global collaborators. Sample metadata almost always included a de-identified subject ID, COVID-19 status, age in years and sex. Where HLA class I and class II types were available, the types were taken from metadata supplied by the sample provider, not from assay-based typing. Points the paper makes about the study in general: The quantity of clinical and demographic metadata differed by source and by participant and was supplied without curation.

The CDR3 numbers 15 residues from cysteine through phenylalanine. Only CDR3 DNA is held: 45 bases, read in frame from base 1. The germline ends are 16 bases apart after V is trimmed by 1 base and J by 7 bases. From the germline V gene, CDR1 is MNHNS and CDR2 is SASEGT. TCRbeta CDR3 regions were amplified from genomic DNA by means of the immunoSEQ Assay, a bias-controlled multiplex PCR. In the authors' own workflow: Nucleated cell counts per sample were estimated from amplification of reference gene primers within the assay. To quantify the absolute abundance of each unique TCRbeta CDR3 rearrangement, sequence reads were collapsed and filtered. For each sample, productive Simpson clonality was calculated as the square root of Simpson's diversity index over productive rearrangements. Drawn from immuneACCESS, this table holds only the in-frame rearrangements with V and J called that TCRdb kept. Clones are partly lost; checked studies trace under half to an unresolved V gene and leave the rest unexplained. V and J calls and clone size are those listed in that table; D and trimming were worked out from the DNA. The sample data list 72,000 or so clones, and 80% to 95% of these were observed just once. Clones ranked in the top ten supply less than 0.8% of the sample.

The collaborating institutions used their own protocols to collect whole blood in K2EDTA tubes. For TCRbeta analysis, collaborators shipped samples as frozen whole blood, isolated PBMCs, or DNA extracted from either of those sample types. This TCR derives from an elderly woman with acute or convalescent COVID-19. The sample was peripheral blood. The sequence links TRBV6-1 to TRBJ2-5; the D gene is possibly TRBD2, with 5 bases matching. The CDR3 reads CASSEGVAPDGTQYF. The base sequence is TGTGCCAGCAGTGAAGGGGTAGCGCCAGACGGGACCCAGTACTTC.